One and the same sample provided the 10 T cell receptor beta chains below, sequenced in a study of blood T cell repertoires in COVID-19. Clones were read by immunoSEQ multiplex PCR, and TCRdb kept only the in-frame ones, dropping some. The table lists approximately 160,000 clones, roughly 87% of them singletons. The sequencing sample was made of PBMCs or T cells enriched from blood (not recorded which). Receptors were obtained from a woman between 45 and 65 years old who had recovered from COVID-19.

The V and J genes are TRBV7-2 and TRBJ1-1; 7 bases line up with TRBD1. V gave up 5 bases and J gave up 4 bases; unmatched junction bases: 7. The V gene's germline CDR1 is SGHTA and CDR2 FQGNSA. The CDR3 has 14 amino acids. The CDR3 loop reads CASSAHRGSTEAFF. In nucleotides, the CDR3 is TGTGCCAGCAGCGCCCACAGGGGTTCCACTGAAGCTTTCTTT.

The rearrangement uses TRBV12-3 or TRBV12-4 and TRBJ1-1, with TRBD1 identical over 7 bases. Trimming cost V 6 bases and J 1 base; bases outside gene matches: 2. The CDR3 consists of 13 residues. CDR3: CASSRQGNTEAFF. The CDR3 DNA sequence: TGTGCCAGCAGCAGACAGGGGAACACTGAAGCTTTCTTT.

CDR3 DNA: TGTGCCAGCAGCAAAGGTGGGTCCACAGGGGCAGATACGCAGTATTTT. It yields the protein CASSKGGSTGADTQYF. The chain has TRBV21-1 and TRBJ2-3; TRBD1 is the table's D call, not checked against the DNA. TRBV21-1 is a pseudogene segment. The CDR3 is 16 amino acids.

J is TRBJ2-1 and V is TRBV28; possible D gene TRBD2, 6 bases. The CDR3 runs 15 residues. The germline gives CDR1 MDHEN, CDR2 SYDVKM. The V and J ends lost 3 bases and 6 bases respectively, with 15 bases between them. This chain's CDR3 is CASSFGDSPSNEQFF. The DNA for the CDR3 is TGTGCCAGCAGTTTTGGGGACTCCCCAAGCAATGAGCAGTTCTTC.

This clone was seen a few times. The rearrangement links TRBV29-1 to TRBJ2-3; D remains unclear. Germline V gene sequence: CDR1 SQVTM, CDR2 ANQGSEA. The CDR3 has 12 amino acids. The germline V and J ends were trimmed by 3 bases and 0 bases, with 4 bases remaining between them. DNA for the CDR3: TGCAGCGTTGACCGGAGCACAGATACGCAGTATTTT. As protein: CSVDRSTDTQYF.

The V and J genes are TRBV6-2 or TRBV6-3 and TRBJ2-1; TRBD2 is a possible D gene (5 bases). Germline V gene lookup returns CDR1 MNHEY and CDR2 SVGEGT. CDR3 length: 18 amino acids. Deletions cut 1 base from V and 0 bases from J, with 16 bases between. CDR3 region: CASSYYLPGSSSYNEQFF. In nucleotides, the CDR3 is TGTGCCAGCAGTTACTACTTACCGGGGAGCAGCTCCTACAATGAGCAGTTCTTC.

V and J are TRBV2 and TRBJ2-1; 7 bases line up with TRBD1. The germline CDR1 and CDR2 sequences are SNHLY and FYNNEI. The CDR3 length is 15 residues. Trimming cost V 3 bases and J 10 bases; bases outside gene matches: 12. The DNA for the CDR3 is TGTGCCAGCAGTGATTACCTTGGGACAGAACACGAGCAGTTCTTC. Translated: CASSDYLGTEHEQFF.

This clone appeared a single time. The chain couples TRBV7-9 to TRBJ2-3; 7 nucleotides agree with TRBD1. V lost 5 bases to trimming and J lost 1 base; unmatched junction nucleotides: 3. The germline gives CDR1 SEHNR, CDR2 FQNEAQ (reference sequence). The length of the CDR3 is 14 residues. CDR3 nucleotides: TGTGCCAGCAGCCAAACAGGGGGCACAGATACGCAGTATTTT. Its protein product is CASSQTGGTDTQYF.

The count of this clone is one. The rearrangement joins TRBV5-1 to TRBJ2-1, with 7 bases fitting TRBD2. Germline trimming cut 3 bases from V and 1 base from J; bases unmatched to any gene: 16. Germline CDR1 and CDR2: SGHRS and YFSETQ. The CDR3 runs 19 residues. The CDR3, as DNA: TGCGCCAGCAGCTCCCCAAGGGACTACAACCTGGGGTCCTACAATGAGCAGTTCTTC. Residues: CASSSPRDYNLGSYNEQFF. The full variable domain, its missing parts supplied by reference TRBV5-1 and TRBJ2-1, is KAGVTQTPRYLIKTRGQQVTLSCSPISGHRSVSWYQQTPGQGLQFLFEYFSETQRNKGNFPGRFSGRQFSNSRSEMNVSTLELGDSALYLCASSSPRDYNLGSYNEQFFGPGTRLTVL.

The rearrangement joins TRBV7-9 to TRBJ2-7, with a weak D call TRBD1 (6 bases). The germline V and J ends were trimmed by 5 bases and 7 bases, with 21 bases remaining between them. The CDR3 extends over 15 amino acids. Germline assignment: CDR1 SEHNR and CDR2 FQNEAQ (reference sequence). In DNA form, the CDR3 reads TGTGCCAGCAGCCCAGAGACAGGCAGACAGATGGAGCAGTACTTC. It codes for CASSPETGRQMEQYF.